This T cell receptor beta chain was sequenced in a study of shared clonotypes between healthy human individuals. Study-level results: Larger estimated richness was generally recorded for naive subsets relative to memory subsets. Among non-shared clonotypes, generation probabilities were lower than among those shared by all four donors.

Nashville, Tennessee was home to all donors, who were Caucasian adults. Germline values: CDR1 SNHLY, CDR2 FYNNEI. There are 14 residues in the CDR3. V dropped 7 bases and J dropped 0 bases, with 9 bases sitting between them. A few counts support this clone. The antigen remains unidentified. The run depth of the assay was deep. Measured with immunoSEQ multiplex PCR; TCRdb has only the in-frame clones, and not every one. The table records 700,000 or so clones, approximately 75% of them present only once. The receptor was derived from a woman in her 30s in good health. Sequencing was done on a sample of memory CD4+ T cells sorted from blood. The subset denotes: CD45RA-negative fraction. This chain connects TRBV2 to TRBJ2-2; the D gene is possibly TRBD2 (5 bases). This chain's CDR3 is CASKVLANTGELFF. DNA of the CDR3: TGTGCCAGCAAGGTACTAGCGAACACCGGGGAGCTGTTTTTT.